This T cell receptor (beta chain) originates from a study of blood T cell repertoires in COVID-19. In the study overall: The origin of the acute and convalescent COVID-19 samples was the United States, Italy and Spain.

Per the study methods: Counts of nucleated cells, estimated from reference gene primer amplification, were obtained. Data came from immunoSEQ multiplex PCR; TCRdb stores just in-frame clones and leaves some out. V and J calls and clone size are copied from that table; D and trimming were computed from the DNA. Of some 490,000 clones listed, 70% to 90% are singletons. Cohort allocation depended upon clinical history that participants reported. Recovered status applied to Cohort 3 donors who had two consecutive negative PCRs. It also applied to those with clearance or with symptom resolution. CDR1 is KGHDR and CDR2 is SFDVKD in the germline V gene. The CDR3 has 13 amino acids. Deletions cut 6 bases from V and 0 bases from J, with 5 bases between.

This rearrangement joins TRBV24-1 to TRBJ1-5, with D uncertain. Sequenced: PBMCs or T cells enriched from blood (not recorded which). This sequence originates from a woman aged 60-70 years who had recovered from COVID-19. The CDR3, as DNA: TGTGCCACCAGTCCAAATAGCAATCAGCCCCAGCATTTT. Its protein product is CATSPNSNQPQHF.